The TCR beta chain under discussion was sequenced for a study of T cell repertoires in cytomegalovirus infection. On the study more broadly: Signatures in public TCR beta sequences pointed to both CMV infection and matching HLA type.

There are many counts of this clonotype. The CDR3 contains 15 residues. From germline, CDR1 is SGHTA and CDR2 FQGTGA. Trimming cost V 4 bases and J 2 bases; bases outside gene matches: 6. One entry per CDR3 protein results from TCRdb running MiXCR on the reads. This sample has about 310,000 distinct CDR3 sequences, with about 8.8% found just once. The receptor's source is a human donor in good health (CMV status not recorded). Some clones in this sample may be carry-over from other donors' samples. This rearrangement joins TRBV7-3 to TRBJ2-7; 9 bases map to TRBD1. The sample was PBMCs. The CDR3: CASSSGQGWTYEQYV. The CDR3 nucleotides are TGTGCCAGCAGCTCCGGACAGGGGTGGACCTACGAGCAGTACGTC.